The sequence of this TCR beta chain was determined in a study of shared clonotypes between healthy human individuals. Across the whole study: Researchers assigned three CD4 naive, three CD4 memory, two CD8 naive and one CD8 memory plate to each donor. Study-level results: The sharing of 5% to 6.5% of naive CD4 clonotypes was seen across a handful of donors.

TCRdb's copy holds only in-frame clones and misses some; the assay was immunoSEQ multiplex PCR. The sample lists fewer than 850,000 clones, roughly 70% occurring once. The CDR3 contains 13 residues. The germline CDR1 and CDR2 sequences are MNHEY and SMNVEV (reference sequence). The V and J ends lost 4 bases and 6 bases respectively, with 10 bases between them. As for this clone: Its antigen is not identified.

Sequenced input: memory CD4+ T cells sorted from blood. The subset is: CD45RA-negative fraction. The sequence came from a woman between 25 and 40 years old in good health. The chain has TRBV27 and TRBJ1-5; D is perhaps TRBD1 (5 bases). DNA for the CDR3: TGTGCCAGCAGTTCAGGGTCCCTTCAGCCCCAGCATTTT. Translated: CASSSGSLQPQHF.